This T cell receptor beta chain is drawn from a study of blood T cell repertoires in COVID-19. Looking at the study overall: Specimens from acute and convalescent COVID-19 originated in the United States, Italy and Spain.

The assay was immunoSEQ multiplex PCR, and TCRdb's table has in-frame clones only and misses some. The table includes 65,000 to 90,000 clones, approximately 80% detected once. The V end was cut by 5 bases, the J end by 7 bases, with 14 bases between. CDR1 is SGHNT and CDR2 is YENEEA in the germline V gene. The CDR3 totals 14 residues. The source material was peripheral blood. The sequence was obtained from a man at least 80 years old with active or convalescent COVID-19. The J gene is TRBJ2-2, the V gene TRBV11-3, with no clear D. The CDR3 DNA sequence: TGTGCCAGCAGCCCAGGTTTGAGTATCGGGGAGCTGTTTTTT. This gives the protein CASSPGLSIGELFF. Supplemented by reference TRBV11-3 and TRBJ2-2, the full variable domain reads EAGVVQSPRYKIIEKKQPVAFWCNPISGHNTLYWYLQNLGQGPELLIRYENEEAVDDSQLPKDRFSAERLKGVDSTLKIQPAELGDSAVYLCASSPGLSIGELFFGEGSRLTVL.